This note documents a single T cell receptor (beta chain) sequence. This specimen comes from a study of identical twins. The germline gives CDR1 SGDLS, CDR2 YYNGEE. The ends lost 4 bases at V and 6 bases at J; junction bases unmatched: 3. The CDR3 has 14 residues. MiXCR, run by TCRdb on the 5' RACE reads, gives a single entry per CDR3 protein. There are some 260,000 distinct CDR3 sequences in the sample; more than 13% occur only once, and approximately 8.2% lies in the top ten. This chain links TRBV9 with TRBJ2-2; 10 bases are shared with TRBD2. Sequencing was carried out using memory (CD45RO+) T cells sorted from blood. The TCR was taken from a woman aged 18-29 years in good health. Here the CDR3 reads CASSPSGSSGELFF. As DNA, the CDR3 is TGTGCCAGCAGCCCTAGCGGGAGCTCCGGGGAGCTGTTTTTT.